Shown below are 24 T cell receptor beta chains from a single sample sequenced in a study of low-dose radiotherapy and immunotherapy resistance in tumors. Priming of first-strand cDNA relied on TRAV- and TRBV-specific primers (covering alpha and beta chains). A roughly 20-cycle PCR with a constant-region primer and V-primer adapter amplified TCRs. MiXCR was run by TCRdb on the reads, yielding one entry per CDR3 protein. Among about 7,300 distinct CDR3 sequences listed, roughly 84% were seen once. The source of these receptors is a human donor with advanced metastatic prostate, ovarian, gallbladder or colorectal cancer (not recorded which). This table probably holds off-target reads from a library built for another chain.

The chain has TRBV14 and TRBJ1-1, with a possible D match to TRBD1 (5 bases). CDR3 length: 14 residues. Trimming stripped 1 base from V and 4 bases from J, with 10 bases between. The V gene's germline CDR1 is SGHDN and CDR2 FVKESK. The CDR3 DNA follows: TGTGCCAGCAGCCAAGGCCCCGGGGGCACTGAAGCTTTCTTT. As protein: CASSQGPGGTEAFF.

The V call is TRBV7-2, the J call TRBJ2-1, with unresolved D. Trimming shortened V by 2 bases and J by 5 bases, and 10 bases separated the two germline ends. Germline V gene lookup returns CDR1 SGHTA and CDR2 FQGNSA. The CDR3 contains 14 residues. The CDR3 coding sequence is TGTGCCAGCAGCTTATCACCCGGAGACAATGAGCAGTTCTTC. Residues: CASSLSPGDNEQFF.

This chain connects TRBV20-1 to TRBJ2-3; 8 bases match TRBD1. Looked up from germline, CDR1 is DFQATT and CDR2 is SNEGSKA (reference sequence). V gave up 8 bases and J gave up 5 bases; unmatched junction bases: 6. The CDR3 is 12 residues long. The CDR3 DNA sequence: TGCAGTACTTGGACAGGGCTAGATACGCAGTATTTT. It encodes CSTWTGLDTQYF.

For the CDR3, the DNA is TGTGCCATCAGCGGGGGGGCCTACGAGCAGTACTTC. It translates to CAISGGAYEQYF. J is TRBJ2-7 and V is TRBV10-3; 8 positions match TRBD2. From germline, CDR1 is ENHRY and CDR2 SYGVKD. The CDR3 totals 12 residues. Losses at the gene ends were 6 bases for V and 2 bases for J; bases not matched to a gene: 0.

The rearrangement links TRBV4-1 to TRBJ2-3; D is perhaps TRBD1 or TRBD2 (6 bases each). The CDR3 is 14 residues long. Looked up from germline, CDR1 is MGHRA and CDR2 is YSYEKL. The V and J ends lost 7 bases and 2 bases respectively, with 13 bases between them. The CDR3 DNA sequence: TGCGCCAGCATAGGAGGGGGTGACACAGATACGCAGTATTTT. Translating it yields CASIGGGDTDTQYF.

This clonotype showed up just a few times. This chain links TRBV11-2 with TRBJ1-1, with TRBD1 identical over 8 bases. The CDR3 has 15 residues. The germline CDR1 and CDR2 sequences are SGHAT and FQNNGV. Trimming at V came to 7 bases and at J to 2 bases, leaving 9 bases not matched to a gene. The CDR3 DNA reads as TGTGCCAGCACAGGGGGCGGCAGCAAAAACACTGAAGCTTTCTTT. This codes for CASTGGGSKNTEAFF.

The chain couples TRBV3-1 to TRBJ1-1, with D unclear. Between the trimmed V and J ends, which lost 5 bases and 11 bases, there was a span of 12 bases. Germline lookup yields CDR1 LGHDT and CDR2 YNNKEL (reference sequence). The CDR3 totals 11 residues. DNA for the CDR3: TGTGCCAGCAGCTCCCAGGAAAGGGCTTTCTTT. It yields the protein CASSSQERAFF.

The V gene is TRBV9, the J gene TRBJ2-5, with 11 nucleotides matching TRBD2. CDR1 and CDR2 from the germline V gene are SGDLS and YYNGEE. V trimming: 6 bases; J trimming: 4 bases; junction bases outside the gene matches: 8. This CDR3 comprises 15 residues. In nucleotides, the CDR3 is TGTGCCAGCACCTTACTAGCGGGGGCGGGAGAGACCCAGTACTTC. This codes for CASTLLAGAGETQYF. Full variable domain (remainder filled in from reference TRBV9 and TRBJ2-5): DSGVTQTPKHLITATGQRVTLRCSPRSGDLSVYWYQQSLDQGLQFLIQYYNGEERAKGNILERFSAQQFPDLHSELNLSSLELGDSALYFCASTLLAGAGETQYFGPGTRLLVL.

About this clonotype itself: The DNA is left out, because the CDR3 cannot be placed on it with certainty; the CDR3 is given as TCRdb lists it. The CDR3 reads CASSLEPLAGLTGELFFF. The gene calls are TRBV5-4 and TRBJ2-2; the table's D gene call, TRBD2, was not cross checked with the DNA. The CDR3 is 18 amino acids long, termini counted. The germline V gene has CDR1 SGHNT and CDR2 YYREEE (reference sequence).

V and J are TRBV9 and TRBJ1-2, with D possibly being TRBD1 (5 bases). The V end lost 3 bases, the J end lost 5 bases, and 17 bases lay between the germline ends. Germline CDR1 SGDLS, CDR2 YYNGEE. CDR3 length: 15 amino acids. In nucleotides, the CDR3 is TGTGCCAGCAGCGAAAAGGCCGGCAGGGTATATGGCTACACCTTC. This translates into CASSEKAGRVYGYTF.

CDR3 region: CATSRGGTSQDTGELFF. The CDR3 DNA follows: TGTGCCACCAGCAGAGGAGGGACTAGTCAAGACACCGGGGAGCTGTTTTTT. The V call is TRBV15, the J call TRBJ2-2; TRBD2 matches 8 bases. V shed 1 base and J 3 bases; nucleotides not matched to a gene: 7. The germline gives CDR1 LNHNV, CDR2 YYDKDF (reference sequence). The CDR3 extends over 17 amino acids.

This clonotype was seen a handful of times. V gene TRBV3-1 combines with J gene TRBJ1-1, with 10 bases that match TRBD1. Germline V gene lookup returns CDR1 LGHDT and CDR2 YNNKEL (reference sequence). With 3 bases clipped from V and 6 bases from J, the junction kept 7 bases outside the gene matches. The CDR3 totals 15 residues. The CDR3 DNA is TGTGCCAGCAGCCAGAAGCGGGACAGGGGCGCTGAAGCTTTCTTT. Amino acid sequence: CASSQKRDRGAEAFF.

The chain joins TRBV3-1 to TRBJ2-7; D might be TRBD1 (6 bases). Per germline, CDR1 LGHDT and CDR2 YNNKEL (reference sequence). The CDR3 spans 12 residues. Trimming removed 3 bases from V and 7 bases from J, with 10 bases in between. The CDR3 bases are TGTGCCAGCAGCCAGGGGGCCTCTGAGCAGTACTTC. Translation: CASSQGASEQYF.

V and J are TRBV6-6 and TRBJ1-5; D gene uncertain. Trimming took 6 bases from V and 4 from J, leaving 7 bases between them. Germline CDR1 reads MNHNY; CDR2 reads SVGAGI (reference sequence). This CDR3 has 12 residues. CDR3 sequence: CASSPSNQPQHF. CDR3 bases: TGTGCCAGCAGCCCAAGTAATCAGCCCCAGCATTTT.

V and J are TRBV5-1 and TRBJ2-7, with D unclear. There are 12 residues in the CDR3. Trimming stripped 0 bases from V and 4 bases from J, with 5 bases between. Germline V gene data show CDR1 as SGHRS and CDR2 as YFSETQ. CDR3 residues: CASSLEGYEQYF. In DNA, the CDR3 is TGCGCCAGCAGCTTGGAAGGTTACGAGCAGTACTTC.

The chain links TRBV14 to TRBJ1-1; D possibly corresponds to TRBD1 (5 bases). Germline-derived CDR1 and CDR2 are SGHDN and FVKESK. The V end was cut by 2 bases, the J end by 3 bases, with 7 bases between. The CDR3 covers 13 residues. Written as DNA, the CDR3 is TGTGCCAGCAGCCAACAGGGAGACACTGAAGCTTTCTTT. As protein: CASSQQGDTEAFF.

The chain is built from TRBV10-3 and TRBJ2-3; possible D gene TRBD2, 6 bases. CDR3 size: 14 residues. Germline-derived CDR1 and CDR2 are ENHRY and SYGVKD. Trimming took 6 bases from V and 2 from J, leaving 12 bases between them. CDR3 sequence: CAIRSRGNTDTQYF. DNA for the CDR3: TGTGCCATCAGGTCCCGGGGGAACACAGATACGCAGTATTTT.

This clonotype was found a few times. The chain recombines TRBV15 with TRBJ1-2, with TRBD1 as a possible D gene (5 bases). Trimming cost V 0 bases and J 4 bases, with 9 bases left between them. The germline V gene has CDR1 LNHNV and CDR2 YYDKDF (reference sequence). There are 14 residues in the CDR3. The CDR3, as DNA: TGTGCCACCAGCAGAGATCGGGGCATCTATGGCTACACCTTC. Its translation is CATSRDRGIYGYTF. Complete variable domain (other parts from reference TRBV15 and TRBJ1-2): DAMVIQNPRYQVTQFGKPVTLSCSQTLNHNVMYWYQQKSSQAPKLLFHYYDKDFNNEADTPDNFQSRRPNTSFCFLDIRSPGLGDTAMYLCATSRDRGIYGYTFGSGTRLTVV.

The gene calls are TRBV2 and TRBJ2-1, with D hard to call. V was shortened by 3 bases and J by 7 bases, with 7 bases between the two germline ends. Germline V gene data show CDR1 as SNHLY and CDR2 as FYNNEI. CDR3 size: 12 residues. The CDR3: CASSDWGNEQFF. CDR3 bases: TGTGCCAGCAGTGACTGGGGAAATGAGCAGTTCTTC.

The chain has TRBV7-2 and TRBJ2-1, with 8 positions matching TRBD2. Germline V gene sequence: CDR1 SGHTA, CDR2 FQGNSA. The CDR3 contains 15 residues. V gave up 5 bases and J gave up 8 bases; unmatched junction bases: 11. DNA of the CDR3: TGTGCCAGCAGCCGCCCCGTCGGGGGGGCTTATGAGCAGTTCTTC. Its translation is CASSRPVGGAYEQFF.

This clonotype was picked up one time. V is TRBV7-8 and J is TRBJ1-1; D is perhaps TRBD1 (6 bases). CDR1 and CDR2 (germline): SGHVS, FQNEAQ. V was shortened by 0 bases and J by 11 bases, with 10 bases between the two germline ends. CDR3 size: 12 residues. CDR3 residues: CASSLARGSAFF. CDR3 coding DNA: TGTGCCAGCAGCTTAGCCAGGGGATCGGCTTTCTTT.

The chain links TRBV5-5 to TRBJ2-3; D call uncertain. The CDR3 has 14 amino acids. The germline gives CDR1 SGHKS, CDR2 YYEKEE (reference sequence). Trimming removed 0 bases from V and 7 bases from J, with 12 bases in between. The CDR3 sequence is CASSLAGARNTQYF. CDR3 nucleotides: TGTGCCAGCAGCTTGGCCGGTGCCAGGAATACGCAGTATTTT.

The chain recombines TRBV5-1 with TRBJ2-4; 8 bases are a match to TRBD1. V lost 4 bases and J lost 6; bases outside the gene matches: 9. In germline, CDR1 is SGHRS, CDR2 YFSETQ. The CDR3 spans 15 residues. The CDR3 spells CASSPGTGPGNIQYF. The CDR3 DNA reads TGCGCCAGCAGCCCAGGGACAGGTCCGGGAAACATTCAGTACTTC.

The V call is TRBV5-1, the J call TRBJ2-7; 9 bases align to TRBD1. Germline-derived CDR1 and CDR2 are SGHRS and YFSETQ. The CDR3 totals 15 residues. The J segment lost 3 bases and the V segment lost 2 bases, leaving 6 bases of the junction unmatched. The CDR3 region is CASSFTGGKGYEQYF. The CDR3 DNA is TGCGCCAGCAGCTTTACAGGGGGCAAGGGCTACGAGCAGTACTTC. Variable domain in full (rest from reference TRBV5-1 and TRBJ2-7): KAGVTQTPRYLIKTRGQQVTLSCSPISGHRSVSWYQQTPGQGLQFLFEYFSETQRNKGNFPGRFSGRQFSNSRSEMNVSTLELGDSALYLCASSFTGGKGYEQYFGPGTRLTVT.